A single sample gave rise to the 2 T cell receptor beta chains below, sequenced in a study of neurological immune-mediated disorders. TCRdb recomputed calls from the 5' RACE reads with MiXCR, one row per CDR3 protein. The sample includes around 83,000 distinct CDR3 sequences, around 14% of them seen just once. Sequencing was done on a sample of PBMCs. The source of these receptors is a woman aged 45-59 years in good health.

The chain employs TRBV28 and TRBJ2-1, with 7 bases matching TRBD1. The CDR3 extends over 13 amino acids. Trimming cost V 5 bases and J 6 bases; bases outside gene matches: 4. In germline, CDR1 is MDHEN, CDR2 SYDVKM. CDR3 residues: CASSAAGGNEQFF. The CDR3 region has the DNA TGTGCCAGCAGTGCAGCAGGGGGCAATGAGCAGTTCTTC.

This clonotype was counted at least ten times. The CDR3 DNA reads as TGTGCCAGCAGTGTTGGTTCTCGACAGGTGGAGCAGTACTTC. Translation: CASSVGSRQVEQYF. V is TRBV2 and J is TRBJ2-7; TRBD1 might be the D (6 bases). The CDR3 runs 14 residues. Trimming shortened V by 4 bases and J by 7 bases, and 17 bases separated the two germline ends. Germline loops: CDR1 SNHLY, CDR2 FYNNEI.